The following is a T cell receptor (beta chain) sequence with its context. Its target is not known. A much larger clone is a single base away; this may be a read error. The data derive from a study of tumor and adjacent non-tumor tissue in lung cancer. Study in general: The cohort had 12 adenocarcinoma, a couple of squamous cell and 1 small cell patients. Around 4 million productive TCRbeta reads were obtained per sample on average. Broader study findings: Compared with tumor, normal lung showed significantly lower TCR diversity. Top 100 clones took a larger repertoire share in normal lung.

The library came from three nested PCR rounds adapted from ARM-PCR protocols. Each CDR3 protein is one row after TCRdb ran MiXCR on the multiplex PCR reads. The table records under 100,000 distinct CDR3 sequences, 61% of them present only once. The template was RNA from unsorted bulk tissue. The junction had 6 bases not matched to a gene; V was cut back by 4 bases and J by 5 bases. Germline-derived CDR1 and CDR2 are SGHRS and YFSETQ. The CDR3 runs to 14 residues. The sequence came from a man aged 70-80 years with non-small cell lung cancer. Specimen: lung tumor tissue. The chain has TRBV5-1 and TRBJ1-5; 7 nucleotides align to TRBD1. The CDR3, as DNA: TGCGCCAGCAGCCGGGGGACAGAGTATCAGCCCCAGCATTTT. Protein: CASSRGTEYQPQHF.